The 9 T cell receptor beta chains below all came from one sample that was sequenced in a study of T cell repertoires in cytomegalovirus infection. TCRdb fed the reads into MiXCR, producing one record per CDR3 protein. The profile shows 150,000 to 200,000 distinct CDR3 sequences, approximately 14% of them singletons. The specimen was PBMCs. The origin of the receptors is a human donor in good health (CMV status not recorded). Some clones in this sample may be carry-over from other donors' samples.

This sequence joins TRBV5-1 and TRBJ2-5; 9 bases fit TRBD1. Trimming cost V 4 bases and J 4 bases; bases outside gene matches: 11. CDR1 and CDR2 from the germline V gene are SGHRS and YFSETQ. CDR3 length: 16 residues. CDR3 amino acids: CASSKTGGSVRETQYF. The CDR3 nucleotides read TGCGCCAGCAGCAAGACAGGGGGATCCGTCAGAGAGACCCAGTACTTC.

This clonotype has at least ten counts. V usage is TRBV7-2 and J usage is TRBJ2-3; D tentatively fits TRBD1 or TRBD2 (5 bases each). This CDR3 region has 16 residues. CDR1 is SGHTA, CDR2 FQGNSA, per germline. V lost 5 bases and J 2 bases, leaving 17 bases between the germline ends. The CDR3 here is CASSPLKWGNTDTQYF. In DNA form, the CDR3 reads TGTGCCAGCAGCCCCTTGAAATGGGGGAACACAGATACGCAGTATTTT.

This clonotype was seen many times. The V and J genes are TRBV7-2 and TRBJ1-6; 9 positions agree with TRBD1. This CDR3 region has 14 residues. V lost 5 bases and J lost 8; bases outside the gene matches: 4. Germline V gives CDR1 SGHTA, CDR2 FQGNSA. This CDR3 is CASSPDRGHSPLHF. For the CDR3, the DNA is TGTGCCAGCAGCCCGGACAGGGGTCATTCACCCCTCCACTTT.

This chain links TRBV7-2 with TRBJ1-1; D is unresolved. V dropped 1 base and J dropped 11 bases, with 14 bases sitting between them. The V gene's germline CDR1 is SGHTA and CDR2 FQGNSA. The CDR3 extends over 13 amino acids. CDR3 sequence reads: CASSLGEARRAFF. The CDR3 nucleotides are TGTGCCAGCAGCTTAGGGGAGGCCCGGCGGGCTTTCTTT.

At least ten counts were recorded for this clonotype. The chain links TRBV7-2 to TRBJ2-7; D possibly corresponds to TRBD2 (5 bases). Trimming pared 1 base from V and 0 bases from J, leaving 16 bases between. CDR3 size: 17 residues. Germline lookup yields CDR1 SGHTA and CDR2 FQGNSA. The CDR3 nucleotides are TGTGCCAGCAGCTTAGAAGTGACGGGATCTTACTCCTACGAGCAGTACTTC. This sequence encodes CASSLEVTGSYSYEQYF.

This clonotype was observed a handful of times. The chain links TRBV27 to TRBJ2-2, with 7 bases that match TRBD1. This CDR3 has 15 residues. Germline values: CDR1 MNHEY, CDR2 SMNVEV (reference sequence). The ends lost 6 bases at V and 1 base at J; junction bases unmatched: 5. DNA for the CDR3: TGTGCCAGCAGGAGGGACAGATTGAACACCGGGGAGCTGTTTTTT. Its translation is CASRRDRLNTGELFF.

V and J are TRBV11-2 and TRBJ2-4; 7 nucleotides match TRBD1. The ends lost 1 base at V and 3 bases at J; junction bases unmatched: 6. The CDR3 length is 16 residues. From germline, CDR1 is SGHAT and CDR2 FQNNGV. In DNA form, the CDR3 reads TGTGCCAGCAGCTTAGCCCTCACAGGGGTCAAAAACATTCAGTACTTC. The encoded protein is CASSLALTGVKNIQYF.

V usage is TRBV5-1 and J usage is TRBJ2-5, with a tentative D call TRBD2 (6 bases). The CDR3 runs to 15 residues. V was clipped by 0 bases and J by 0 bases, with 9 bases between them. From germline, CDR1 is SGHRS and CDR2 YFSETQ. The CDR3 loop is CASSLAGGNQETQYF. CDR3 DNA: TGCGCCAGCAGCTTGGCCGGGGGAAACCAAGAGACCCAGTACTTC. The full variable domain, completed using reference TRBV5-1 and TRBJ2-5, is KAGVTQTPRYLIKTRGQQVTLSCSPISGHRSVSWYQQTPGQGLQFLFEYFSETQRNKGNFPGRFSGRQFSNSRSEMNVSTLELGDSALYLCASSLAGGNQETQYFGPGTRLLVL.

The CDR3 protein is CASSSGQSVYGYTF. As DNA, the CDR3 is TGTGCCAGCAGTTCCGGACAGAGCGTCTATGGCTACACCTTC. The rearrangement links TRBV12-3 or TRBV12-4 to TRBJ1-2, with D perhaps TRBD1 (6 bases). The V and J ends lost 4 bases and 4 bases respectively, with 13 bases between them. The CDR3 is 14 amino acids.